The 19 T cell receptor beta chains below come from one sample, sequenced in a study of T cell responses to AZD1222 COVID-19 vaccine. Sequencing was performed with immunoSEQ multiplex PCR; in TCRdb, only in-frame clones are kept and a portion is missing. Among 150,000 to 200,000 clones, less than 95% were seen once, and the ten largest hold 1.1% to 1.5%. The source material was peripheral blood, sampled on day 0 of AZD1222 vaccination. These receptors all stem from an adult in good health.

CDR3 nucleotide sequence: TGTGCCTGGAGTTTAGGGGGCGCCATGAACACTGAAGCTTTCTTT. This encodes CAWSLGGAMNTEAFF. The chain combines TRBV30 with TRBJ1-1, with 7 bases lining up with TRBD1. CDR3 length: 15 residues. Germline loops: CDR1 GTSNPN, CDR2 SVGIG (reference sequence). The V and J ends lost 2 bases and 0 bases, in that order; junction bases with no gene match: 6. The full variable domain, with the rest looked up from reference TRBV30 and TRBJ1-1, is SQTIHQWPATLVQPVGSPLSLECTVEGTSNPNLYWYRQAAGRGLQLLFYSVGIGQISSEVPQNLSASRPQDRQFILSSKKLLLSDSGFYLCAWSLGGAMNTEAFFGQGTRLTVV.

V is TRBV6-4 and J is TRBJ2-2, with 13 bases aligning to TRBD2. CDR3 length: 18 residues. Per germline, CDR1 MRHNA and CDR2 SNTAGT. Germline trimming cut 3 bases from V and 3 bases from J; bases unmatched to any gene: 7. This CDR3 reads CASSEATSGGTHTGELFF. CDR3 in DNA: TGTGCCAGCAGTGAGGCGACTAGCGGGGGGACTCACACCGGGGAGCTGTTTTTT.

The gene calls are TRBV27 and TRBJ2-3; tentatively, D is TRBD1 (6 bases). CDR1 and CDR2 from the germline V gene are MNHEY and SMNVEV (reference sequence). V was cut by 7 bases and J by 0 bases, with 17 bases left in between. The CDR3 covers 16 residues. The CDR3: CASTNRPGTSTDTQYF. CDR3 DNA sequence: TGTGCCAGCACCAACCGGCCCGGGACAAGCACAGATACGCAGTATTTT.

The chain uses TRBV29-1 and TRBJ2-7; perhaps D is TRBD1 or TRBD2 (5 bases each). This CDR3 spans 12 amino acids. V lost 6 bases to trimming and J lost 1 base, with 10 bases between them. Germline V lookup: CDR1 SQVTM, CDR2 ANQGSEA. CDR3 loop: CSVPGPSYEQYF. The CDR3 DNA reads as TGCAGCGTCCCGGGGCCATCCTACGAGCAGTACTTC.

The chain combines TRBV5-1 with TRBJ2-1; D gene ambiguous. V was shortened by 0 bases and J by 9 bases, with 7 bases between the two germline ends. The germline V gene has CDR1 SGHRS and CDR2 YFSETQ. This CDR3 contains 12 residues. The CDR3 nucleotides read TGCGCCAGCAGCTTGGCCTCGGGTGAGCAGTTCTTC. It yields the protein CASSLASGEQFF.

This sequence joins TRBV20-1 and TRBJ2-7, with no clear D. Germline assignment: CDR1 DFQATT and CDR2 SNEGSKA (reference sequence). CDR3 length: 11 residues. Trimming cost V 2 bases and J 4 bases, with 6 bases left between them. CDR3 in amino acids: CSARMGYEQYF. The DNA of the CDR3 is TGCAGTGCTAGAATGGGGTACGAGCAGTACTTC.

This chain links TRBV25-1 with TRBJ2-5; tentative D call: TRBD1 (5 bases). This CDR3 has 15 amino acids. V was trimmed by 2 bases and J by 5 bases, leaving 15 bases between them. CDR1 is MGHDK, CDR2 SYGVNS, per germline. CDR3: CASSESGRDGETQYF. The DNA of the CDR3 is TGTGCCAGCAGTGAAAGTGGCAGGGATGGGGAGACCCAGTACTTC. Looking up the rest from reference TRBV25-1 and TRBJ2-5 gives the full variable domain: EADIYQTPRYLVIGTGKKITLECSQTMGHDKMYWYQQDPGMELHLIHYSYGVNSTEKGDLSSESTVSRIRTEHFPLTLESARPSHTSQYLCASSESGRDGETQYFGPGTRLLVL.

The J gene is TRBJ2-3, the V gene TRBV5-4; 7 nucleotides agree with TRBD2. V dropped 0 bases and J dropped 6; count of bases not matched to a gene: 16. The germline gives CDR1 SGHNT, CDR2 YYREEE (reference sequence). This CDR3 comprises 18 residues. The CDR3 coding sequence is TGTGCCAGCAGCTTGGACCGACGTCAGCGGGACCCGGGGGATACGCAGTATTTT. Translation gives CASSLDRRQRDPGDTQYF. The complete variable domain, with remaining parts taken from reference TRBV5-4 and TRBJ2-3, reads ETGVTQSPTHLIKTRGQQVTLRCSSQSGHNTVSWYQQALGQGPQFIFQYYREEENGRGNFPPRFSGLQFPNYSSELNVNALELDDSALYLCASSLDRRQRDPGDTQYFGPGTRLTVL.

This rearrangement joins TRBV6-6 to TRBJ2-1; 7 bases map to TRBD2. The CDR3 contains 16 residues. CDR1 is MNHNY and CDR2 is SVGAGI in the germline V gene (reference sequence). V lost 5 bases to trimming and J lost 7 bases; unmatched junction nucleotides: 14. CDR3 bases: TGTGCCAGCAGTGGCCCGGGGACTACCAGGGTAAATGAGCAGTTCTTC. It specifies CASSGPGTTRVNEQFF.

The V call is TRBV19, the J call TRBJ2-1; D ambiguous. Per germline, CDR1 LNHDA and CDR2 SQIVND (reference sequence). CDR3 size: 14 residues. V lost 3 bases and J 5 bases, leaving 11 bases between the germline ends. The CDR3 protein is CASSMTSTHNEQFF. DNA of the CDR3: TGTGCCAGTAGTATGACCAGCACCCACAATGAGCAGTTCTTC.

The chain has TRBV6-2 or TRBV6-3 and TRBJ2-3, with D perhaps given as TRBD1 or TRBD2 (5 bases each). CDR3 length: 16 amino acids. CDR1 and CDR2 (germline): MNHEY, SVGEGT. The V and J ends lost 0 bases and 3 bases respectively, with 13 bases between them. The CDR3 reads CASSYSIGDPTDTQYF. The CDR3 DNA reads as TGTGCCAGCAGTTACTCGATAGGGGACCCGACAGATACGCAGTATTTT.

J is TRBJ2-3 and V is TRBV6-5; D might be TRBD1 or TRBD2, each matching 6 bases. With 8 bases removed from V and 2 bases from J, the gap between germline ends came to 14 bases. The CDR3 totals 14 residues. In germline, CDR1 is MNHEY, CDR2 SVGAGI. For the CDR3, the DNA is TGTGCCAGCGTTAAGGGGGGTTCCACAGATACGCAGTATTTT. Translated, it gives CASVKGGSTDTQYF.

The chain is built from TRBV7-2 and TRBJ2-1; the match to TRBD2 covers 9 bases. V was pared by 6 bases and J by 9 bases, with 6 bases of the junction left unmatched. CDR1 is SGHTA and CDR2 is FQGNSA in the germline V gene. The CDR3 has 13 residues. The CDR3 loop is CASRHSGGFEQFF. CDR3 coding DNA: TGTGCCAGCAGACATAGCGGGGGATTTGAGCAGTTCTTC.

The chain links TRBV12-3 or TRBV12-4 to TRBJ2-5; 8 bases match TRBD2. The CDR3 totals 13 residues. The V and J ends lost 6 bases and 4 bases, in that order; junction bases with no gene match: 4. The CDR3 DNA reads TGTGCCAGCAGCCCCGGGGGGGCAGAGACCCAGTACTTC. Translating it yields CASSPGGAETQYF.

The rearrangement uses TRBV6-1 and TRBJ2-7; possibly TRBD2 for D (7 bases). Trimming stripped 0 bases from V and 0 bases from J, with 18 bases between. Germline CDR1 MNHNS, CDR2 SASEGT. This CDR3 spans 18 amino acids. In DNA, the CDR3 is TGTGCCAGCAGTGAAGCGAGGGAGGGGGGGCAGCTCTCCTACGAGCAGTACTTC. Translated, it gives CASSEAREGGQLSYEQYF.

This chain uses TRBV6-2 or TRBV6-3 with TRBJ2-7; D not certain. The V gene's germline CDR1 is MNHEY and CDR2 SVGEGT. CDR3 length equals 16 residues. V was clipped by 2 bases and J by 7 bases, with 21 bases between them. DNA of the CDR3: TGTGCCAGCAGTTACGGGCGACGGGTTCTTGTTGAGGAGCAGTACTTC. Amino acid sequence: CASSYGRRVLVEEQYF.

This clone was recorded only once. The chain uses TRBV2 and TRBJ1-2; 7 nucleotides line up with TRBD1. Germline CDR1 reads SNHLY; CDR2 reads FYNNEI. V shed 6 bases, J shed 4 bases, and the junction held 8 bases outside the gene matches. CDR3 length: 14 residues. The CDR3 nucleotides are TGTGCCAGCAGGGATACCGGGACAGCCTATGGCTACACCTTC. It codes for CASRDTGTAYGYTF. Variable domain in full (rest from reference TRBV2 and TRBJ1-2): EPEVTQTPSHQVTQMGQEVILRCVPISNHLYFYWYRQILGQKVEFLVSFYNNEISEKSEIFDDQFSVERPDGSNFTLKIRSTKLEDSAMYFCASRDTGTAYGYTFGSGTRLTVV.

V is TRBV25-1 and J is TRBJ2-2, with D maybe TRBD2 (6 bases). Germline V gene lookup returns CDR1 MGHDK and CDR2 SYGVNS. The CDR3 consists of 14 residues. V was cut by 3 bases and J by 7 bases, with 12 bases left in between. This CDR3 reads CASSDPLRDGELFF. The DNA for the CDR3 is TGTGCCAGCAGTGACCCCTTGCGGGACGGGGAGCTGTTTTTT.

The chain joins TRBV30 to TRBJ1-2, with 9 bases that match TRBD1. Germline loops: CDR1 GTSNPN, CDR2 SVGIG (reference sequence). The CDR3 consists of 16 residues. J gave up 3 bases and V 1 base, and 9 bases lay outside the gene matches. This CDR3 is CAWSASGTGNYYGYTF. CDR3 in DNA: TGTGCCTGGAGTGCATCCGGGACAGGGAATTACTATGGCTACACCTTC.